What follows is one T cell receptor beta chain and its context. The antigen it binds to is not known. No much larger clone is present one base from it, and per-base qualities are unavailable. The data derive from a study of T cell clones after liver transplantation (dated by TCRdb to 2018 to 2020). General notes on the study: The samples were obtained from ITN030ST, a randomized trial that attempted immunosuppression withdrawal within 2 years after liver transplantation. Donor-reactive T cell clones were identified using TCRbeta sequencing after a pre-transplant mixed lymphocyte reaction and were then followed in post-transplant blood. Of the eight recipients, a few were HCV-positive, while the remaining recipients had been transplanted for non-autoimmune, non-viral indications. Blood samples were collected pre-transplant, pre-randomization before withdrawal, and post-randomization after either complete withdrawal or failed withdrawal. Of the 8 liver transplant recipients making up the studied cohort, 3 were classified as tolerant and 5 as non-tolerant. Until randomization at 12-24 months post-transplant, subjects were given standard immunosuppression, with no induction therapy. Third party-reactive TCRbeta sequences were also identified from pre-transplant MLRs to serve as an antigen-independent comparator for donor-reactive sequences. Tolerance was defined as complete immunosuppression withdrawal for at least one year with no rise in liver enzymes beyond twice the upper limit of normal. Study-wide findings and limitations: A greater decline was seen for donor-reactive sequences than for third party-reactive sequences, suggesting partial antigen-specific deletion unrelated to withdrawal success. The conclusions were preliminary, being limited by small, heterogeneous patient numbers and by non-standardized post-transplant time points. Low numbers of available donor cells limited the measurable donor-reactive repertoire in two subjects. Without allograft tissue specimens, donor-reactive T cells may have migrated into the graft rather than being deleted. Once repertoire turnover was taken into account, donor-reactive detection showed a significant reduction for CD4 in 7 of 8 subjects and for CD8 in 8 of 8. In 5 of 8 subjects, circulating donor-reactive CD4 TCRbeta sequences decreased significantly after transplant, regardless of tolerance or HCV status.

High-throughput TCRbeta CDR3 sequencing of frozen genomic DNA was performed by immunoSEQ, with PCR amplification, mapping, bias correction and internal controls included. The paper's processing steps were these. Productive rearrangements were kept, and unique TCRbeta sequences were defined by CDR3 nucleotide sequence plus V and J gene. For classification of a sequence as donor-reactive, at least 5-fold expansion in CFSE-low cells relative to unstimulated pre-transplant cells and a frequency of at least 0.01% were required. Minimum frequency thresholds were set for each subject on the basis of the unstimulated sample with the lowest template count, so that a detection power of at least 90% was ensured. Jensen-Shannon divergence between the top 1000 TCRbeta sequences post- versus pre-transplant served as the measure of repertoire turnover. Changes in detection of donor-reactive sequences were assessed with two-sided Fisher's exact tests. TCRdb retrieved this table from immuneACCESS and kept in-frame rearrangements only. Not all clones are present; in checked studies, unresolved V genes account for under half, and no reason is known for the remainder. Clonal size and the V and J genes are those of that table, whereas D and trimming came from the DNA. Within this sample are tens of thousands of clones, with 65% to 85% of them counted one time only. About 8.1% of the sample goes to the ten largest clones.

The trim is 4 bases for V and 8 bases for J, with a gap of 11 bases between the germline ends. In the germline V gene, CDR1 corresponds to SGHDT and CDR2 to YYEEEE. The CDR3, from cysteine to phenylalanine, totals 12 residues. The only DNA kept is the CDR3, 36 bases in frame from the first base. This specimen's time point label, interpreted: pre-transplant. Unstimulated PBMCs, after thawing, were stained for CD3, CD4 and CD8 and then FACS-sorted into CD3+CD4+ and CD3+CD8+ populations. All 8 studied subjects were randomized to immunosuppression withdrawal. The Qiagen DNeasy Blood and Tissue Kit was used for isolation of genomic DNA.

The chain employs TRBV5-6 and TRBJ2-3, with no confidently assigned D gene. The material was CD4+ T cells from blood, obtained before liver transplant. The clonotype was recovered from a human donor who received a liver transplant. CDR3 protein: CASSLRGSTQYF. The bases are TGTGCCAGCAGCCTCCGAGGTAGTACGCAGTATTTT.